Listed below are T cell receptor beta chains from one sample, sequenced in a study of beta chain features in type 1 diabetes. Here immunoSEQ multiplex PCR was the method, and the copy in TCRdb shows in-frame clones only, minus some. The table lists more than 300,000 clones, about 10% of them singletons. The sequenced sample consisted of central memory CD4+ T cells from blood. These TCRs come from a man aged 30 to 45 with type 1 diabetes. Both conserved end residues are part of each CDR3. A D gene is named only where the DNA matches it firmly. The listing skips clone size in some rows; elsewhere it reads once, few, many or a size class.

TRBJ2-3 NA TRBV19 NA TGTGCCAGTAGCCCCTTCGAGGGGGTAGGGAATACGCAGTATTTT CASSPFEGVGNTQYF
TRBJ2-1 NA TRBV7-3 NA TGTGCCAGCAGCTTTTCCAATGAGCAGTTCTTC CASSFSNEQFF
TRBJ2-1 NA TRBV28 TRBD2 TGTGCCAGCAGTTCCCAAGCGGGAGGGTGGTACAATGAGCAGTTCTTC CASSSQAGGWYNEQFF
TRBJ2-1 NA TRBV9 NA TGTGCCAGCAGCCCCGGGGAAAGACACAATGAGCAGTTCTTC CASSPGERHNEQFF
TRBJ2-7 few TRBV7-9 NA TGTGCCAGCAGCTCTGGGAGGATCTACGAGCAGTACTTC CASSSGRIYEQYF
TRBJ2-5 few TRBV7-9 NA TGTGCCATCGCGTGGGACTCGACGGGAGAGACCCAGTACTTC CAIAWDSTGETQYF
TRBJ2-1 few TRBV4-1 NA TGCGCCAGCAGCCAAGTGGGCGATGAGCAGTTCTTC CASSQVGDEQFF
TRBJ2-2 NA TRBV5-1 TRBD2 TGCGCCAGCAGTCCAGCGGGAGACGGCGGGGAGCTGTTTTTT CASSPAGDGGELFF
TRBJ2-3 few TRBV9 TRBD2 TGTGCCAGCAGCGTAGTGGGTAGCGGGATCACAGATACGCAGTATTTT CASSVVGSGITDTQYF
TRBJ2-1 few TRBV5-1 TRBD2 TGCGCCAGCAGCTTGGCCTTAGCGGGAGGCGAGGGTGAGCAGTTCTTC CASSLALAGGEGEQFF